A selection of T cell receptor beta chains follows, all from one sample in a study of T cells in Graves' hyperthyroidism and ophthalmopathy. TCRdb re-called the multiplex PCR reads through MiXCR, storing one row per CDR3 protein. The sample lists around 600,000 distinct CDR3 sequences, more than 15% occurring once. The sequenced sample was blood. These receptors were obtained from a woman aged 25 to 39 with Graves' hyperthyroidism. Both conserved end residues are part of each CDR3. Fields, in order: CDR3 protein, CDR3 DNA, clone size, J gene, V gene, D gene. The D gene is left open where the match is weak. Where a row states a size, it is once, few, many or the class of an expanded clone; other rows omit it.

CDR3: CASSQGLEIIYEQFF; DNA: TGTGCCAGCAGCCAAGGCCTAGAAATTATTTATGAGCAGTTCTTC; size: many; J: TRBJ2-1; V: TRBV3-1; D: NA
CDR3: CSASPGQTNTGELFF; DNA: TGCAGTGCTAGTCCGGGACAGACGAACACCGGGGAGCTGTTTTTT; size: many; J: TRBJ2-2; V: TRBV20-1; D: TRBD1
CDR3: CASRRPSTDTQYF; DNA: TGTGCCAGCAGACGACCGAGCACAGATACGCAGTATTTT; size: many; J: TRBJ2-3; V: TRBV27; D: NA
CDR3: CASSLLDNPGELFF; DNA: TGTGCCAGCAGCTTGTTAGACAATCCCGGGGAGCTGTTTTTT; size: few; J: TRBJ2-2; V: TRBV5-4; D: NA
CDR3: CASSLTRSYNEQFF; DNA: TGTGCCAGCAGTTTGACGCGATCCTACAATGAGCAGTTCTTC; size: few; J: TRBJ2-1; V: TRBV27; D: NA
CDR3: CASSFGQEGYGYTF; DNA: TGTGCCAGCAGTTTCGGACAGGAAGGGTATGGCTACACCTTC; size: few; J: TRBJ1-2; V: TRBV6-5; D: TRBD1
CDR3: CASSGPTGTGELFF; DNA: TGCGCCAGCAGTGGCCCGACAGGGACCGGGGAGCTGTTTTTT; size: NA; J: TRBJ2-2; V: TRBV10-1; D: TRBD1
CDR3: CASSLAGFASGNTIYF; DNA: TGTGCCAGCAGTTTGGCAGGGTTCGCTTCTGGAAACACCATATATTTT; size: few; J: TRBJ1-3; V: TRBV12-3/TRBV12-4; D: NA
CDR3: CASSHLTSGLQETQYF; DNA: TGTGCCAGCAGCCACCTTACTAGCGGCCTCCAAGAGACCCAGTACTTC; size: many; J: TRBJ2-5; V: TRBV7-2; D: TRBD2
CDR3: CASSLSIDPMNTEAFF; DNA: TGTGCCAGCAGTTTATCGATAGACCCTATGAACACTGAAGCTTTCTTT; size: few; J: TRBJ1-1; V: TRBV27; D: NA
CDR3: CASGLAGSTGELFF; DNA: TGTGCCAGTGGACTAGCGGGAAGCACCGGGGAGCTGTTTTTT; size: many; J: TRBJ2-2; V: TRBV11-2; D: TRBD2
CDR3: CASSSLTGYTEAFF; DNA: TGTGCCAGCAGCTCCTTGACAGGATACACTGAAGCTTTCTTT; size: once; J: TRBJ1-1; V: TRBV7-9; D: NA
CDR3: CASSHKGAGEQYF; DNA: TGTGCCAGCAGCCATAAGGGTGCGGGAGAGCAGTACTTC; size: many; J: TRBJ2-7; V: TRBV7-8; D: NA
CDR3: CASSLAPQGIEQYF; DNA: TGTGCCAGCAGCTTAGCGCCACAGGGAATCGAGCAGTACTTC; size: many; J: TRBJ2-7; V: TRBV7-6; D: NA
CDR3: CASSRTGTINEQYF; DNA: TGTGCCAGCAGTCGGACAGGGACGATCAATGAGCAGTACTTC; size: NA; J: TRBJ2-7; V: TRBV25-1; D: TRBD1
CDR3: CASAQAHLRGRSNQPQHF; DNA: TGCGCCAGCGCCCAAGCTCATCTCCGGGGTCGGAGCAATCAGCCCCAGCATTTT; size: few; J: TRBJ1-5; V: TRBV4-1; D: NA
CDR3: CASSFNPLQRRRNEQFF; DNA: TGTGCCAGCAGCTTCAACCCCTTACAGCGGAGGAGGAATGAGCAGTTCTTC; size: NA; J: TRBJ2-1; V: TRBV7-2; D: NA
CDR3: CASSKGQLAVDEQYF; DNA: TGTGCCAGCAGTAAGGGACAGCTTGCGGTCGACGAGCAGTACTTC; size: many; J: TRBJ2-7; V: TRBV6-1; D: TRBD1
CDR3: CSARGGNYSYTF; DNA: TGCAGTGCTAGGGGAGGGAACTATAGCTACACCTTC; size: few; J: TRBJ1-2; V: TRBV20-1; D: NA
CDR3: CASSLLLNTGELFF; DNA: TGTGCCAGCAGCTTACTATTGAACACCGGGGAGCTGTTTTTT; size: few; J: TRBJ2-2; V: TRBV7-2; D: NA
CDR3: CASRQMGLRKGDTQYF; DNA: TGTGCCAGCCGACAGATGGGACTACGAAAGGGGGATACGCAGTATTTT; size: few; J: TRBJ2-3; V: TRBV6-1; D: TRBD2
CDR3: CASSQDPNPGVEQFF; DNA: TGTGCCAGCAGCCAAGATCCGAATCCTGGGGTTGAGCAGTTCTTC; size: many; J: TRBJ2-1; V: TRBV3-1; D: NA
CDR3: CASSMDREATGELFF; DNA: TGTGCCAGTAGTATGGACAGGGAGGCCACCGGGGAGCTGTTTTTT; size: NA; J: TRBJ2-2; V: TRBV19; D: TRBD1